This TCR beta chain stems from a study of neurological immune-mediated disorders. TCRdb itself ran the 5' RACE reads through MiXCR, one entry per CDR3 protein. The sample lists about 33,000 distinct CDR3 sequences, approximately 13% seen once, with about 2.5% in the top ten. Study-wide points: Healthy controls had more TCR clonal expansion than multiple sclerosis, which showed the least, whereas HTLV-1-associated myelopathy showed the most.

Documented time point: longitudinal time-point 2. Source material was 2 million unsorted PBMCs, stored at -80 °C in RNAlater. This clonotype was observed many times. No antigen is known for it. The source is a woman between 40 and 50 years old in good health. The sample comprised PBMCs.

The CDR3 here is CASTRQPVTEQYF. The CDR3 nucleotides read TGTGCCAGCACCCGACAGCCCGTCACCGAGCAGTACTTC. V and J are TRBV12-3 or TRBV12-4 and TRBJ2-7; D possibly corresponds to TRBD1 (5 bases). The ends were cut back, 7 bases at V and 6 bases at J, with 16 bases in the middle. The CDR3 covers 13 residues.